This T cell receptor beta chain derives from a study of T cells in Graves' hyperthyroidism and ophthalmopathy (dated by TCRdb to between 2018 and 2021). Regarding the study in general: Peripheral blood was sampled at the time of initial diagnosis, prior to any treatment. A discovery cohort of roughly 100 patients, roughly 45 with Graves' ophthalmopathy and more than 55 with stable Graves' hyperthyroidism, was used to find distinguishing TCR V-J signatures. An independent validation cohort of under 20 hyperthyroidism patients and approximately 16 patients who later progressed to ophthalmopathy tested prospective prediction of ophthalmopathy. For training and testing, the approximately 92 patients in the discovery cohort were randomly divided in a 7:3 ratio. The study also compared thyroid tissue and blood T-cell repertoires from several Graves' hyperthyroidism patients. Following sampling, methimazole starting at 30 mg daily was given to hyperthyroidism patients, and high-dose intravenous methylprednisolone was given to ophthalmopathy patients. The paper reports TCR Vbeta CDR3 sequencing of approximately 130 peripheral blood samples: some 41 ophthalmopathy, approximately 74 hyperthyroidism and approximately 17 progressor patients. The paper as a whole reports these results and caveats: During validation, the model predicted progression to ophthalmopathy a median of around 7 months ahead of onset, with approximately 71% sensitivity and 72.22% specificity. A 13 V-J signature model separated ophthalmopathy from stable hyperthyroidism, with approximately 87% sensitivity and roughly 81% specificity in cross-validation and 80%/75% in testing. Sample size was not statistically predetermined, and investigators were not blinded to group allocation. Most expanded thyroid clonotypes (frequency above 0.001) were also detected in blood, a finding suggesting that blood repertoires may reflect thyroid immune responses.

The CDR3 runs 15 amino acids, cysteine and phenylalanine included. Just CDR3 DNA is preserved here, 45 bases in frame from base 1. Trimming takes 2 bases from V and 4 bases from J, and the germline ends sit 13 bases apart. Based on the germline V gene, the CDR1 and CDR2 sequences are SGHTA and FQGTGA. The hyperthyroidism patients were between 18 and 65 years old and newly diagnosed, with a disease duration of less than 2 months. Patients with uncontrolled infections, other autoimmune diseases, pregnancy or lactation were excluded. Diagnoses relied on clinical symptoms, serum thyroxine and TRAb, thyroid ultrasound and orbital computed tomography. Blood from progressor patients was collected at the time of first diagnosis with hyperthyroidism, before any ophthalmopathy symptoms had appeared. PBMCs were isolated from about 10 ml of fresh peripheral blood by Ficoll-Paque density gradient centrifugation. Progressor patients were initially diagnosed with Graves' hyperthyroidism and developed ophthalmopathy during follow-up. Trizol reagent was used to extract total RNA, and RNA quality was then checked on an Agilent 2100 Bioanalyzer.

TCR beta CDR3 regions were amplified from RNA transcripts. The first round of RT-PCR for the TCR CDR3 was performed with the HTBI primer set and the Qiagen OneStep RT-PCR kit. Libraries were constructed in a second round of multiplex PCR, after which size selection and purification were performed. Libraries were sequenced paired-end with 100 bp reads on an Illumina HiSeq2000. The paper's data handling went like this. SOAPnuke was used to process the raw data, throwing out any read that contained adapters or uncalled bases, had a mean Phred below 15, or lacked an exact constant-primer or identifier match. High-quality paired reads were merged with COPE v1.2.5, and unique nucleotide sequences were defined as clonotypes. MiTCR v1.1 was used to align the clonotypes against IMGT TRBV, TRBD and TRBJ reference segments. Analysis was restricted to V-J combinations with a frequency above 0.0001, which covered roughly 99% of repertoires. A TCS score was defined as the ratio of F50 (clonal expansion) to E x V (chaos), with BLOSUM62-based TCRdist applied between CDR3 peptides within each V-J. Welch's t-statistics and random forest reduced roughly 530 V-J features to 10 to 15, which were used in a naive Bayes classifier (R e1071). Using fastp trimming at Q25 and MiXCR clonotype assembly, TCRdb reanalyzed the public sequencing data and kept in-frame beta chains. Entries are consolidated by CDR3 protein sequence, retaining the most common genes and DNA. TCRdb's processing, not the study's, gives the V and J calls here. The sample records around 300,000 distinct CDR3 sequences, approximately 12% of which are singletons. Clones ranked in the top ten supply about 8% of the sample.

This clonotype was seen ten or more times. The antigen it recognizes is unknown. No much larger clonotype is one base removed from it; base qualities were not supplied. The origin of this receptor is a woman aged 25 to 39 with Graves' hyperthyroidism that later progressed to Graves' ophthalmopathy. Sequenced material: blood. Recombination connected TRBV7-3 to TRBJ2-3, with an unclear D gene assignment. The base sequence is TGTGCCAGCAGCTTATGGAGTAGCAGCGCAGATACGCAGTATTTT. Translation gives CASSLWSSSADTQYF.